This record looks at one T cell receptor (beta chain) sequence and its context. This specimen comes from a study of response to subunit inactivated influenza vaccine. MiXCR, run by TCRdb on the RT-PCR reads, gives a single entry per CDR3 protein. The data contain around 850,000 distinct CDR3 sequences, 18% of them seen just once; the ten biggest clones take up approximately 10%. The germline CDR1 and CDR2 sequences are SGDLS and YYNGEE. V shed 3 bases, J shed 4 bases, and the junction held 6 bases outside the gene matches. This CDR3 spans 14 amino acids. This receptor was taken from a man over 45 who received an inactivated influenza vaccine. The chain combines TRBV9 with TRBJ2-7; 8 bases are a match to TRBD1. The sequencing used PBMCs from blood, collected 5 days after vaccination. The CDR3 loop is CASSGRDRSYEQYF. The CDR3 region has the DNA TGTGCCAGCAGCGGCCGGGACAGGTCGTACGAGCAGTACTTC.